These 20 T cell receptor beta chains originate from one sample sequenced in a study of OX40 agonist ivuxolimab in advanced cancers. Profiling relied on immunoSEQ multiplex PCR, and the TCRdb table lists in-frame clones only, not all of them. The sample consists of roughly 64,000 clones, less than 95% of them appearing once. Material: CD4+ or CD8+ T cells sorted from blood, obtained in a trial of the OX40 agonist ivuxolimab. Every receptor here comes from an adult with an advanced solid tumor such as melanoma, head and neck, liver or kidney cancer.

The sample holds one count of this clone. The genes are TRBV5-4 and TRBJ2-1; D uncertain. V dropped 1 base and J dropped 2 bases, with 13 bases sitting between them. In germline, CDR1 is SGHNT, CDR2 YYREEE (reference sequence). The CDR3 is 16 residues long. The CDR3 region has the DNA TGTGCCAGCAGCTTGCAAATTTCACGGGCCTACAATGAGCAGTTCTTC. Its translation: CASSLQISRAYNEQFF.

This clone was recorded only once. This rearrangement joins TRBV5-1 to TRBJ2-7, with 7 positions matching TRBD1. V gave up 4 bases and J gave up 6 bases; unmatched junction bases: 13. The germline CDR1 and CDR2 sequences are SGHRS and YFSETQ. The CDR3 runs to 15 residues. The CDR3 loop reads CASSVDYRGIAEQYF. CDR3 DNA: TGCGCCAGCAGCGTAGATTACAGGGGCATAGCCGAGCAGTACTTC.

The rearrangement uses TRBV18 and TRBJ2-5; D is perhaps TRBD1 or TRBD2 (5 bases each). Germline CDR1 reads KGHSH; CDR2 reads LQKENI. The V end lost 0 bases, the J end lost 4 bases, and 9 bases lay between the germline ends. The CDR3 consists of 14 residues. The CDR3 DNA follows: TGTGCCAGCTCACCACCATCTGGGGGAGAGACCCAGTACTTC. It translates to CASSPPSGGETQYF.

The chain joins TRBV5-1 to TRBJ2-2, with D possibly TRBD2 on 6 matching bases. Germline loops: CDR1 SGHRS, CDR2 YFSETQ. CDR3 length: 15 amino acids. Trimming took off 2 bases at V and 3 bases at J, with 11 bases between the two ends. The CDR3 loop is CASSFSGPHTGELFF. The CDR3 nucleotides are TGCGCCAGCAGCTTTAGCGGACCGCACACCGGGGAGCTGTTTTTT.

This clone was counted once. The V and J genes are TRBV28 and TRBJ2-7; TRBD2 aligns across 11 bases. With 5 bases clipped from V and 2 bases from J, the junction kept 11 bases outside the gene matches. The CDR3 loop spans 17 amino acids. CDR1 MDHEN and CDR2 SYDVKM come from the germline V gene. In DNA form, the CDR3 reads TGTGCCAGCAGTACAGAAATGGGACTAGCGGTGACCTACGAGCAGTACTTC. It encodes CASSTEMGLAVTYEQYF.

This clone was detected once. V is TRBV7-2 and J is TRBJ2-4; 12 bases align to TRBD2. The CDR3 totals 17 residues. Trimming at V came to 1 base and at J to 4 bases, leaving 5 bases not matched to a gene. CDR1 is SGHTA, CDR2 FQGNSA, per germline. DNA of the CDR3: TGTGCCAGCAGCTTAGTGGGACTAGCGGGCAGTAAAAACATTCAGTACTTC. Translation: CASSLVGLAGSKNIQYF.

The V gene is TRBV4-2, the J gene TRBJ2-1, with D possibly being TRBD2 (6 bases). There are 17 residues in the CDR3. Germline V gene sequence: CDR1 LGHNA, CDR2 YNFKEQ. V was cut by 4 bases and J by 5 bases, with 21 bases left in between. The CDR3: CASSPSQSGSAHNEQFF. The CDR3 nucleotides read TGTGCCAGCAGCCCCTCCCAGTCCGGGAGCGCCCACAATGAGCAGTTCTTC.

The CDR3 coding sequence is TGTGCCAGCAGTCCTGAGGACAGGGTGGGGGAGCAGTACTTC. As protein: CASSPEDRVGEQYF. The chain combines TRBV28 with TRBJ2-7; 8 bases align to TRBD1. Trimming removed 5 bases from V and 7 bases from J; junction bases left unmatched: 10. From germline, CDR1 is MDHEN and CDR2 SYDVKM. This CDR3 region has 14 residues.

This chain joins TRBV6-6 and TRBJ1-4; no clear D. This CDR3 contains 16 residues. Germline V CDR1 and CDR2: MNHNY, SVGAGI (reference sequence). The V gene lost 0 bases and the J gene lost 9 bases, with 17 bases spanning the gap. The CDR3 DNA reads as TGTGCCAGCAGTTACTCGAGAGCTGACGGTCGTAAAAAACTGTTTTTT. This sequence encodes CASSYSRADGRKKLFF.

The CDR3 here is CASSLEGGSYNEQFF. The CDR3 DNA reads as TGTGCCAGCAGCTTGGAGGGGGGCTCCTACAATGAGCAGTTCTTC. The genes are TRBV5-8 and TRBJ2-1; D might be TRBD1 or TRBD2, each matching 6 bases. The CDR3 sequence is 15 residues long. Germline values: CDR1 SGHTS, CDR2 YDEGEE. V lost 0 bases and J lost 0, with 7 bases in between. Using reference TRBV5-8 and TRBJ2-1 for the parts outside the CDR3, the full variable domain is EAGVTQSPTHLIKTRGQQATLRCSPISGHTSVYWYQQALGLGLQFLLWYDEGEERNRGNFPPRFSGRQFPNYSSELNVNALELEDSALYLCASSLEGGSYNEQFFGPGTRLTVL.

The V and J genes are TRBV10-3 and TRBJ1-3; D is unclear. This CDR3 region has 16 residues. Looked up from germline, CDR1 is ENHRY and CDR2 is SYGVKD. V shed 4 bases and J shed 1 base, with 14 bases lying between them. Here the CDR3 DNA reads TGTGCCATCAGTGTCGCACTTGGCTCATCTGGAAACACCATATATTTT. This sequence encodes CAISVALGSSGNTIYF.

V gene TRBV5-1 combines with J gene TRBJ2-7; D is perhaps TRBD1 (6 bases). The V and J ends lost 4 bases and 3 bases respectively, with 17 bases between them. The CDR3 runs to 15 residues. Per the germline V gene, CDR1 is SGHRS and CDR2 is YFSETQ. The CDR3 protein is CASSQTGQSLYEQYF. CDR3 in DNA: TGCGCCAGCAGCCAAACCGGACAGAGCCTCTACGAGCAGTACTTC.

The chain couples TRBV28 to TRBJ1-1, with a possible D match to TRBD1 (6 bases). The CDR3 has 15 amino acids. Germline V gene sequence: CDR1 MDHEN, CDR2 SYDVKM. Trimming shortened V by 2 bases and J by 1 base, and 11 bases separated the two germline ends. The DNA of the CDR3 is TGTGCCAGCAGTTTAAACAGGGACTGGAACACTGAAGCTTTCTTT. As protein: CASSLNRDWNTEAFF.

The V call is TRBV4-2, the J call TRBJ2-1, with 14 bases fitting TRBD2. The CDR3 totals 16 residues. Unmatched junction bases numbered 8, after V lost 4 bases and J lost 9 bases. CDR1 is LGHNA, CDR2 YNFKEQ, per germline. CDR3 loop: CASSRGTSGSTGEQFF. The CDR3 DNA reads TGTGCCAGCAGCCGCGGGACTAGCGGGAGCACCGGTGAGCAGTTCTTC.

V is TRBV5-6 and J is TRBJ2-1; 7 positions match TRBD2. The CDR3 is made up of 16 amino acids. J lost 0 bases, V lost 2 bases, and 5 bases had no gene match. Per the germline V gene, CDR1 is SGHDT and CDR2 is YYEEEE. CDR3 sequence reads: CASSLSGTLSYNEQFF. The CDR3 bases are TGTGCCAGCAGCTTAAGCGGGACCCTCTCCTACAATGAGCAGTTCTTC.

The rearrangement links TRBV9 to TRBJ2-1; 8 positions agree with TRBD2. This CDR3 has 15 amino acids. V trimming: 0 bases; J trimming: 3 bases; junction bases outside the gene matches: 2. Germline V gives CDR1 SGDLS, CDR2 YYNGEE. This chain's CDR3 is CASSVGSGSYNEQFF. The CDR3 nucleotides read TGTGCCAGCAGCGTAGGCAGCGGGAGCTACAATGAGCAGTTCTTC.

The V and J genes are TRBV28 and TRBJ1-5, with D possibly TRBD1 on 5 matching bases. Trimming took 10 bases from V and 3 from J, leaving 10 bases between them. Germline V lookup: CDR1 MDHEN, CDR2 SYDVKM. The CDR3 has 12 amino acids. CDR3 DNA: TGTGCCACCAGGGAATCCAATCAGCCCCAGCATTTT. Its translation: CATRESNQPQHF.

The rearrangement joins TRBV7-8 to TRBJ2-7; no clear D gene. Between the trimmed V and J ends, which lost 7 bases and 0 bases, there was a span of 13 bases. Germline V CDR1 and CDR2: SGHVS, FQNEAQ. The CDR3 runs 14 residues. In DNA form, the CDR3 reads TGTGCCAGCACCCCTCCCGGGTTCTCCTACGAGCAGTACTTC. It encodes CASTPPGFSYEQYF. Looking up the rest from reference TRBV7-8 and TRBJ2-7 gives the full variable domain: GAGVSQSPRYKVAKRGQDVALRCDPISGHVSLFWYQQALGQGPEFLTYFQNEAQLDKSGLPSDRFFAERPEGSVSTLKIQRTQQEDSAVYLCASTPPGFSYEQYFGPGTRLTVT.

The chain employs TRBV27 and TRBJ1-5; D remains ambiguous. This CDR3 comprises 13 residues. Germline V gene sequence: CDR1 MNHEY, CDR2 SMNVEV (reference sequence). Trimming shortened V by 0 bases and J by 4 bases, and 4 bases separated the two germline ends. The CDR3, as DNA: TGTGCCAGCAGTTTATCGAGGAATCAGCCCCAGCATTTT. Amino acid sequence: CASSLSRNQPQHF.

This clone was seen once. CDR3 sequence reads: CASSPTGIQETQYF. The CDR3 DNA reads TGCGCCAGCAGCCCGACGGGCATCCAAGAGACCCAGTACTTC. V and J are TRBV5-1 and TRBJ2-5; no firm D call. In germline, CDR1 is SGHRS, CDR2 YFSETQ. The CDR3 is 14 residues long. Trimming removed 4 bases at V and 1 base at J, with 11 bases between.